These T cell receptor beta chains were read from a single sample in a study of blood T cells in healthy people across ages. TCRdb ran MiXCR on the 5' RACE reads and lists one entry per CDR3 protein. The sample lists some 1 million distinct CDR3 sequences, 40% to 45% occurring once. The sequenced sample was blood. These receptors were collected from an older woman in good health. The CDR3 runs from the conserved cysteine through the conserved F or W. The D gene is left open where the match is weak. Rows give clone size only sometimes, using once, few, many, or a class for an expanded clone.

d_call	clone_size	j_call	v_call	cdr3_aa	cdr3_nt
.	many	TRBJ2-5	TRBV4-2	CASSQEGGVETQYF	TGTGCCAGCAGCCAGGAAGGAGGGGTTGAGACCCAGTACTTC
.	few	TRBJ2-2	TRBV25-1	CASSLGAGTGELFF	TGTGCCAGCAGTCTCGGGGCGGGGACCGGGGAGCTGTTTTTT
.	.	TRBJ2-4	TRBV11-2	CASSRVLAENIQYF	TGTGCCAGCAGCCGCGTTTTAGCGGAAAACATTCAGTACTTC
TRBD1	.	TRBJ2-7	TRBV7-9	CASSFQGAMDLPYEQYF	TGTGCCAGCAGCTTTCAGGGGGCAATGGACCTTCCCTACGAGCAGTACTTC
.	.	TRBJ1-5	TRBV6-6	CASSLRDTNQPQHF	TGTGCCAGCAGTCTCCGGGACACCAATCAGCCCCAGCATTTT
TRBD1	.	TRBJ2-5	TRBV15	CATRLGTGQETQYF	TGTGCCACCAGGCTCGGGACAGGGCAAGAGACCCAGTACTTC
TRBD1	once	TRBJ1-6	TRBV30	CAWRRSRGPNNSPLHF	TGTGCCTGGAGAAGGAGCAGGGGGCCTAATAATTCACCCCTCCACTTT
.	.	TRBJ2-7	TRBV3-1	CASSQDRDGRNEQYF	TGTGCCAGCAGCCAAGACCGGGACGGCCGCAACGAGCAGTACTTC
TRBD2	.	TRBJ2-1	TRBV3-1	CASSPGLVSGNEQFF	TGTGCCAGCAGCCCAGGACTAGTCTCGGGGAATGAGCAGTTCTTC
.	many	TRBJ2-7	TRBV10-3	CAISETVGTESYEQYF	TGTGCCATCAGTGAGACTGTCGGGACGGAATCCTACGAGCAGTACTTC
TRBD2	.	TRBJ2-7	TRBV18	CASSPRPTSGRAAYEQYF	TGTGCCAGCTCCCCCCGGCCGACTAGCGGGAGGGCGGCCTACGAGCAGTACTTC
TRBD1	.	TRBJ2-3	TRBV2	CASRYQTGASTDTQYF	TGTGCCAGCAGATACCAGACAGGGGCCTCCACAGATACGCAGTATTTT
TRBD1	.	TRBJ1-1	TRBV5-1	CASRHLWDRVKGNTEAFF	TGCGCCAGCAGGCATTTATGGGACAGGGTGAAGGGGAACACTGAAGCTTTCTTT
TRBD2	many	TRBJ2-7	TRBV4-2	CASSQGTIAGDRYEQYF	TGTGCCAGCAGCCAAGGCACCATAGCGGGAGATCGCTACGAGCAGTACTTC
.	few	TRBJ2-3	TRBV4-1	CASSQETGLGTDTQYF	TGCGCCAGCAGCCAAGAAACAGGGCTCGGGACAGATACGCAGTATTTT
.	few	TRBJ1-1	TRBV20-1	CSARPSSQMNTEAFF	TGCAGTGCTAGACCCTCGTCCCAAATGAACACTGAAGCTTTCTTT
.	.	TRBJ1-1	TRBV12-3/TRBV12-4	CASSVARDTEAFF	TGTGCCAGCAGTGTAGCGCGGGACACTGAAGCTTTCTTT
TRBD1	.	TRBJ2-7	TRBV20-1	CSARTGGLGEQYF	TGCAGTGCGCGGACAGGGGGGTTGGGCGAGCAGTACTTC
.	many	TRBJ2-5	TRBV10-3	CAIRWDIQETQYF	TGTGCCATCAGATGGGACATACAAGAGACCCAGTACTTC
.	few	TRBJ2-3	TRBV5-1	CASRVSGVTDTQYF	TGCGCCAGCAGGGTTTCCGGCGTCACAGATACGCAGTATTTT
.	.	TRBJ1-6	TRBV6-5	CASSYSRMAGANSPLHF	TGTGCCAGCAGTTACTCGCGCATGGCAGGGGCAAATTCACCCCTCCACTTT
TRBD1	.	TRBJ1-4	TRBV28	CASSGPGGNEKLFF	TGTGCCAGCAGTGGACCAGGGGGTAATGAAAAACTGTTTTTT
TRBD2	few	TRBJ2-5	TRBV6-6	CASSYPTSGNEETQYF	TGTGCCAGCAGTTATCCGACTAGCGGGAACGAAGAGACCCAGTACTTC
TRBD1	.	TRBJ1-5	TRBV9	CASSPSTGDQPQHF	TGTGCCAGCAGCCCAAGTACAGGGGATCAGCCCCAGCATTTT
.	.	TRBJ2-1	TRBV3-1	CASSPMGVRGSYNEQFF	TGTGCCAGCAGCCCTATGGGGGTTAGGGGATCCTACAATGAGCAGTTCTTC
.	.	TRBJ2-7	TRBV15	CATSSRVAPGYEQYF	TGTGCCACCAGCTCCAGGGTAGCGCCAGGCTACGAGCAGTACTTC
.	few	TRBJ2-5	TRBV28	CASQSLGETQYF	TGTGCCAGCCAAAGTCTCGGGGAGACCCAGTACTTC
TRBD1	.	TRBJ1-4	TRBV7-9	CASSFRQGRDEKLFF	TGTGCCAGCAGCTTCCGACAGGGGCGTGATGAAAAACTGTTTTTT
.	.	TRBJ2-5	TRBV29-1	CSVGGGAGETQYF	TGCAGCGTTGGAGGGGGGGCCGGGGAGACCCAGTACTTC
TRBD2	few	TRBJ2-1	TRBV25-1	CASSERTSGSYEQFF	TGTGCCAGCAGTGAACGGACTAGCGGCTCCTACGAGCAGTTCTTC
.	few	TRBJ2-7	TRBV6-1	CASSEGDSSSYEQYF	TGTGCCAGCAGTGAAGGGGACTCCAGCTCCTACGAGCAGTACTTC
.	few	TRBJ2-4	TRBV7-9	CASSLGRLDGNIQYF	TGTGCCAGCAGCTTAGGGAGACTAGACGGAAACATTCAGTACTTC
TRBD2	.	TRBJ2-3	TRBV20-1	CSAPGLAGGSTDTQYF	TGCAGTGCACCCGGACTAGCGGGAGGGAGCACAGATACGCAGTATTTT
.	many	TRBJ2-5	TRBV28	CASSPGYPETQYF	TGTGCCAGCAGCCCGGGCTACCCGGAGACCCAGTACTTC
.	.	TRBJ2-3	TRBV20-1	CSAVNTDTQYF	TGCAGTGCCGTAAACACAGATACGCAGTATTTT
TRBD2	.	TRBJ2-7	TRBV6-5	CASTGGSRAFEQYF	TGTGCCAGCACGGGAGGATCGAGGGCTTTCGAGCAGTACTTT
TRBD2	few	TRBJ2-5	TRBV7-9	CASSSGRETQYF	TGTGCCAGTTCGAGCGGGAGGGAGACCCAGTACTTC
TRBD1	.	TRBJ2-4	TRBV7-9	CASKSGGNIQYF	TGTGCCAGCAAGTCAGGGGGTAACATTCAGTACTTC
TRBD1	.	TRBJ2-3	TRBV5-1	CASSLEGQVTDTQYF	TGCGCCAGCAGCTTGGAGGGACAGGTCACAGATACGCAGTATTTT
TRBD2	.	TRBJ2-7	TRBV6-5	CASSSEGSGWLEQYF	TGTGCCAGCAGCTCTGAGGGTAGCGGGTGGCTCGAGCAGTACTTC
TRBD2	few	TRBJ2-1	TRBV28	CASSTPGTRFGEQFF	TGTGCCAGCAGTACCCCTGGGACTAGGTTCGGTGAGCAGTTCTTC
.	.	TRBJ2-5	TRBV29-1	CSVVGGFYVQYF	TGCAGCGTTGTAGGGGGGTTCTACGTGCAGTACTTC
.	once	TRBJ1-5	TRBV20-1	CSARDPRGVGQLQHF	TGCAGTGCTAGAGATCCCAGGGGAGTTGGACAGCTCCAGCATTTT
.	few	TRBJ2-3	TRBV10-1	CASSEGVASADTQYF	TGCGCCAGCAGTGAAGGGGTGGCGAGCGCAGATACGCAGTATTTT
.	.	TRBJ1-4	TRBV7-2	CASSLANLSGEKLFF	TGTGCCAGCAGCTTAGCGAACTTATCGGGTGAAAAACTGTTTTTT
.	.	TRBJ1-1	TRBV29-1	CSVEKANTEAFF	TGCAGCGTTGAAAAGGCGAACACTGAAGCTTTCTTT
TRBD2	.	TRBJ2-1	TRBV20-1	CSATPEERGTNNEQFF	TGCAGTGCTACCCCCGAGGAGCGGGGCACAAACAATGAGCAGTTCTTC
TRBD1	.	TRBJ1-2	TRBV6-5	CASSEGQTYYGYTF	TGTGCCAGCAGTGAGGGACAGACTTACTATGGCTACACCTTC
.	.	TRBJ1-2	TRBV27	CASSLQGGWNYGYTF	TGTGCCAGCAGTTTACAGGGCGGTTGGAACTATGGCTACACCTTC
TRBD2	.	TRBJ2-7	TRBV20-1	CSAGLAGHSDEQYF	TGCAGTGCGGGACTAGCGGGGCACTCCGACGAGCAGTACTTC
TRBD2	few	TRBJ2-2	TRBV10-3	CAISDKAGEQTGELFF	TGTGCCATCAGTGATAAAGCGGGGGAACAAACCGGGGAGCTGTTTTTT
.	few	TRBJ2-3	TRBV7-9	CASSRQVGTDTQYF	TGTGCCAGCAGCCGACAGGTGGGCACAGATACGCAGTATTTT
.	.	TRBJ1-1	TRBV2	CASRGRAAFF	TGTGCCAGCAGGGGGAGGGCAGCTTTCTTT
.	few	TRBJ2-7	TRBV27	CASATFSGEQYF	TGTGCCAGCGCGACCTTTTCGGGCGAGCAGTACTTC
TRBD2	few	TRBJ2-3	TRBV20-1	CSASPGLAGTDTQYF	TGCAGTGCTTCTCCGGGACTAGCGGGAACAGATACGCAGTATTTT
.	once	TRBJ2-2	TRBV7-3	CASSLFAVGATGELFF	TGTGCCAGCAGCTTATTTGCGGTGGGGGCGACCGGGGAGCTGTTTTTT
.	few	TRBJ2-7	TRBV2	CASSEALLYEQYF	TGTGCCAGCAGTGAAGCGCTTCTGTACGAGCAGTACTTC